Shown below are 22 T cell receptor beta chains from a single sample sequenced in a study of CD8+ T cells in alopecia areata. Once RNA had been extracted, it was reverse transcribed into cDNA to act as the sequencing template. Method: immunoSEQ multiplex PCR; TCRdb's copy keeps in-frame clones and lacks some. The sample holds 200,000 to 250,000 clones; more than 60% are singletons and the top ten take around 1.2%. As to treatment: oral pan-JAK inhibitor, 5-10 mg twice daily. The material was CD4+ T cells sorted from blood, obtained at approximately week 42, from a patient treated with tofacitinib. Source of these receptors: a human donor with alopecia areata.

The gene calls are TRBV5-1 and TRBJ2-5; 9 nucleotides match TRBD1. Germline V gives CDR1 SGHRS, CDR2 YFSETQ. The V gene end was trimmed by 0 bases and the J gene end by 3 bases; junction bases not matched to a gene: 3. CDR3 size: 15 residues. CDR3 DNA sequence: TGCGCCAGCAGCTTGGCCGGGACAGGGAAAGAGACCCAGTACTTC. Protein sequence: CASSLAGTGKETQYF. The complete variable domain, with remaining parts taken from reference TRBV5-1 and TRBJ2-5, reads KAGVTQTPRYLIKTRGQQVTLSCSPISGHRSVSWYQQTPGQGLQFLFEYFSETQRNKGNFPGRFSGRQFSNSRSEMNVSTLELGDSALYLCASSLAGTGKETQYFGPGTRLLVL.

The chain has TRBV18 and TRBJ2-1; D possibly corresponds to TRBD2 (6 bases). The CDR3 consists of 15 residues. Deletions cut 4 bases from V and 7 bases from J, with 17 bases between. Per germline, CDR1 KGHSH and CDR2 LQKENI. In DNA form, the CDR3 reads TGTGCCAGCTCACAGGGAGGCCTAGGTGGAAATGAGCAGTTCTTC. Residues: CASSQGGLGGNEQFF.

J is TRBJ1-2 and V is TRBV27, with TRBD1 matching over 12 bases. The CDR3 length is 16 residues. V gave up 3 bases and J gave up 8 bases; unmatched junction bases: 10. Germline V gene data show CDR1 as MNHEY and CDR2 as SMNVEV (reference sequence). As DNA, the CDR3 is TGTGCCAGCAGTTTCAGCCCCGGGACAGGGGGCGTAGGCTACACCTTC. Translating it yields CASSFSPGTGGVGYTF.

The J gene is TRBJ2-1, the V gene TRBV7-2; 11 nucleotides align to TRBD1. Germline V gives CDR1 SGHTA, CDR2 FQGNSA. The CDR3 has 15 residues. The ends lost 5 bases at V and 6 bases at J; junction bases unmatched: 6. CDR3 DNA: TGTGCCAGCAGCCCCACTGGGACAGGGGGCAATGAGCAGTTCTTC. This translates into CASSPTGTGGNEQFF.

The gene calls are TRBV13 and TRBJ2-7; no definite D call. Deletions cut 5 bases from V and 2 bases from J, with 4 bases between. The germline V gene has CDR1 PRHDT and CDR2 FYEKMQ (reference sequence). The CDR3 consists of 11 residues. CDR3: CASSGAYEQYF. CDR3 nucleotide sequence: TGTGCCAGCAGCGGGGCCTACGAGCAGTACTTC.

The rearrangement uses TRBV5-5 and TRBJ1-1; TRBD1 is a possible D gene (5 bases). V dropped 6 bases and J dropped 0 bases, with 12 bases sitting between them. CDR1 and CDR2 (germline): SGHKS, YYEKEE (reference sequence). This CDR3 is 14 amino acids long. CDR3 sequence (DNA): TGTGCCAGCACCATACAGGTTGTGAACACTGAAGCTTTCTTT. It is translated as CASTIQVVNTEAFF.

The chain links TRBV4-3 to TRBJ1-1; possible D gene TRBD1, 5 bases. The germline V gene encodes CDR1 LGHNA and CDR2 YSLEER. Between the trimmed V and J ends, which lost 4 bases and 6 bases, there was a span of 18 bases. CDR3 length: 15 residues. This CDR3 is CASSPGFERGAEAFF. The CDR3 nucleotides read TGCGCCAGCAGCCCAGGGTTCGAGAGGGGAGCTGAAGCTTTCTTT.

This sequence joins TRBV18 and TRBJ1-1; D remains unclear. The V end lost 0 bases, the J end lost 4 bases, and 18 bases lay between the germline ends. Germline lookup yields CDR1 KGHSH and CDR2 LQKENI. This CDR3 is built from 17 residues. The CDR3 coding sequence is TGTGCCAGCTCACCACCGAGAGGTGCTAAGGGTGGCACTGAAGCTTTCTTT. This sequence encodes CASSPPRGAKGGTEAFF.

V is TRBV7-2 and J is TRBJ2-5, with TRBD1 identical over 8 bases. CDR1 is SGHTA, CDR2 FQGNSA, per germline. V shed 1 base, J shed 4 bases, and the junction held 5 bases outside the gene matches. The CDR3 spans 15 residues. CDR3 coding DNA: TGTGCCAGCAGCTTAGTCACAGGACAGGGAGAGACCCAGTACTTC. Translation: CASSLVTGQGETQYF. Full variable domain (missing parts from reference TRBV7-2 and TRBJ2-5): GAGVSQSPSNKVTEKGKDVELRCDPISGHTALYWYRQSLGQGLEFLIYFQGNSAPDKSGLPSDRFSAERTGGSVSTLTIQRTQQEDSAVYLCASSLVTGQGETQYFGPGTRLLVL.

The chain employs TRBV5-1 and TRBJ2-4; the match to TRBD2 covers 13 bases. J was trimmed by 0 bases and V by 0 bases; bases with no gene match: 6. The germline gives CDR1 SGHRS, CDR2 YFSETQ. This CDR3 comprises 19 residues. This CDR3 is CASSLGLAGGTLAKNIQYF. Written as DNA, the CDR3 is TGCGCCAGCAGCTTGGGACTAGCGGGGGGAACTCTAGCCAAAAACATTCAGTACTTC.

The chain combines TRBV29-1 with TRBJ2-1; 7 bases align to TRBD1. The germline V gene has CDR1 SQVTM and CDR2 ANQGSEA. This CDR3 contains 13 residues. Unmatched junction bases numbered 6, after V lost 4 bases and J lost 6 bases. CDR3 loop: CSVATGWGNEQFF. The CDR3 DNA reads TGCAGCGTTGCGACAGGGTGGGGCAATGAGCAGTTCTTC.

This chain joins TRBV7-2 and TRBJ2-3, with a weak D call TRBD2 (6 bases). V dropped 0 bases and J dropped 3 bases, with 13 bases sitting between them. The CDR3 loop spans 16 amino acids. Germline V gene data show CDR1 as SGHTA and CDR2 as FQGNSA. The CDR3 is CASSLARHRGTDTQYF. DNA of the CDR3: TGTGCCAGCAGCTTAGCGCGGCACCGGGGGACAGATACGCAGTATTTT.

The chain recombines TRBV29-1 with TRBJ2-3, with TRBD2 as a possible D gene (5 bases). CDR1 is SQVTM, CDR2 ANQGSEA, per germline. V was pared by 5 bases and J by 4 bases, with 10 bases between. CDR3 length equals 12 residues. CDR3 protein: CSVNFSADTQYF. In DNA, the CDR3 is TGCAGCGTTAACTTTAGCGCAGATACGCAGTATTTT.

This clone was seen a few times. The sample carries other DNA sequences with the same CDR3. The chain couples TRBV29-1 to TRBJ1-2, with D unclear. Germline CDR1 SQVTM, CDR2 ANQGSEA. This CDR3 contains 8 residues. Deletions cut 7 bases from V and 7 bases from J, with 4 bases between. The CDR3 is CSGGGYTF. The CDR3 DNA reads TGCAGCGGCGGTGGCTACACCTTC.

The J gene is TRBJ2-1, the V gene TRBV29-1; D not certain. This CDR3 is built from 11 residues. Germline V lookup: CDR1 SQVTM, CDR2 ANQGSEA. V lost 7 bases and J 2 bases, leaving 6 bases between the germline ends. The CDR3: CSALTYNEQFF. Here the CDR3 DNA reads TGCAGCGCTCTGACCTACAATGAGCAGTTCTTC.

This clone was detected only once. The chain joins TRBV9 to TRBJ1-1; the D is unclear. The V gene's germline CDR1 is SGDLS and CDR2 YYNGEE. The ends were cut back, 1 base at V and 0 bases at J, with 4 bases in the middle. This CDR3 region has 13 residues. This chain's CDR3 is CASSVSVNTEAFF. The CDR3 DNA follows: TGTGCCAGCAGCGTAAGCGTGAACACTGAAGCTTTCTTT.

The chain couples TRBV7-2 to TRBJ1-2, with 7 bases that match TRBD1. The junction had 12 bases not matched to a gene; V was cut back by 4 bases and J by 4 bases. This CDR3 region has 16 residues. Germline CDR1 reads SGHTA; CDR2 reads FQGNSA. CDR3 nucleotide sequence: TGTGCCAGCAGCTCAGACGCAACGACAGGGCCCTATGGCTACACCTTC. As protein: CASSSDATTGPYGYTF.

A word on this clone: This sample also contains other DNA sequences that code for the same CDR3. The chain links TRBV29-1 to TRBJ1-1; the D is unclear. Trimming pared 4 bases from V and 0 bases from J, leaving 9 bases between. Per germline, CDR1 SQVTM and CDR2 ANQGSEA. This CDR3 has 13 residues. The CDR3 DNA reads TGCAGCGTTGGTGGGCGCATGAACACTGAAGCTTTCTTT. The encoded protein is CSVGGRMNTEAFF.

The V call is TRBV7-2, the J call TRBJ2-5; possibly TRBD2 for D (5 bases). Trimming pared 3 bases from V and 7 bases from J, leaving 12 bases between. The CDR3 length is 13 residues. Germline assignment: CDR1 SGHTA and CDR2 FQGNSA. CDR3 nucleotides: TGTGCCAGCAGCTTCGGGGTCATGGCGACCCAGTACTTC. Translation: CASSFGVMATQYF.

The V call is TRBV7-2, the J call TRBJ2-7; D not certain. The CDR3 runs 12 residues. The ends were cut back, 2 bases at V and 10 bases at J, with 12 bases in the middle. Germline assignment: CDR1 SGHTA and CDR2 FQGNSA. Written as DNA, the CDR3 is TGTGCCAGCAGCTTATTGGCACCCCCCCAGTACTTC. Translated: CASSLLAPPQYF.

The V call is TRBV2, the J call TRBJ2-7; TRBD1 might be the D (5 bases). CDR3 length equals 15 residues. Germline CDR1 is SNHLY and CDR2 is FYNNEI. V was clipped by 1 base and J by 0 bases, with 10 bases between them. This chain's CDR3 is CASSEDQGASYEQYF. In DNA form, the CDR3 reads TGTGCCAGCAGTGAAGACCAGGGCGCCTCCTACGAGCAGTACTTC.

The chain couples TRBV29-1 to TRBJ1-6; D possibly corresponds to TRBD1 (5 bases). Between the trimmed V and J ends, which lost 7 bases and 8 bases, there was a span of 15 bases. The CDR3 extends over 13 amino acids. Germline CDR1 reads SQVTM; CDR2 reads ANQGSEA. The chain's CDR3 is CSAGYGTDSPLHF. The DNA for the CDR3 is TGCAGCGCCGGATACGGGACGGATTCACCCCTCCACTTT.